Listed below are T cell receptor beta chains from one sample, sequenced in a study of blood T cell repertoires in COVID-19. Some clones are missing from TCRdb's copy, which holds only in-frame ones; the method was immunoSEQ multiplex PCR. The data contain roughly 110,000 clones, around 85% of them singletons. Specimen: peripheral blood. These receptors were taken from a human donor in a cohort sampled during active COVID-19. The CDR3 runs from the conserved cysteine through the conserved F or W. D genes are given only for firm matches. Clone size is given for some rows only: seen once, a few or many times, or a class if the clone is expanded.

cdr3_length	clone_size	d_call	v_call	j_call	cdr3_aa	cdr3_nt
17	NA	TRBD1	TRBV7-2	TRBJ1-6	CASSLAGTGAPISPLHF	TGTGCCAGCAGCTTAGCTGGGACAGGGGCCCCTATCTCACCCCTCCACTTT
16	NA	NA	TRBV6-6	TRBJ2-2	CASSYSQALAIGELFF	TGTGCCAGCAGTTACTCACAGGCCCTTGCGATCGGGGAGCTGTTTTTT
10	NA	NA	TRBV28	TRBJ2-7	CASSTDEQYF	TGTGCCAGCAGTACGGACGAGCAGTACTTC
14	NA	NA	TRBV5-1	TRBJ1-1	CASSLGVGYPEAFF	TGCGCCAGCAGCCTTGGAGTAGGCTATCCAGAAGCTTTCTTT
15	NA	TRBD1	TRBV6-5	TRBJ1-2	CASSPDLGTVDGYTF	TGTGCCAGCAGCCCCGACCTCGGGACAGTCGATGGCTACACCTTC
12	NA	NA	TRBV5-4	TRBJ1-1	CASSLSSRQAFF	TGTGCCAGCAGCTTGAGCAGCAGGCAGGCTTTCTTT
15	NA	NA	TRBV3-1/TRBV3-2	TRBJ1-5	CASSLQPGGNQPQHF	TGTGCCAGCAGCCTACAACCCGGGGGGAATCAGCCCCAGCATTTT
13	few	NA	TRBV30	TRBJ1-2	CAWSKGHNYGYTF	TGTGCCTGGAGTAAGGGGCATAACTATGGCTACACCTTC
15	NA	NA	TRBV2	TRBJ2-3	CASSDGLGRTDAQYF	TGTGCCAGCAGTGATGGGTTGGGGCGCACAGATGCGCAGTATTTT
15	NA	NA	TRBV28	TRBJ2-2	CASSPARTYTGELFF	TGTGCCAGCAGTCCCGCGAGGACTTACACCGGGGAGCTGTTTTTT
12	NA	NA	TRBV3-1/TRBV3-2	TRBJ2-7	CASSQATYEQYF	TGTGCCAGCAGCCAAGCTACGTACGAGCAGTACTTC
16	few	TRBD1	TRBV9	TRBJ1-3	CASSTTGTGAGNTIYF	TGTGCCAGCAGCACGACAGGGACTGGTGCTGGAAACACCATATATTTT
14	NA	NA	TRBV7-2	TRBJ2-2	CASTPGGVSGELFF	TGTGCCAGCACCCCCGGAGGGGTTTCCGGGGAGCTGTTTTTT
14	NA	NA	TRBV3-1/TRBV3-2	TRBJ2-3	CASSLTGISDTQYF	TGTGCCAGCAGCTTAACAGGCATCTCAGATACGCAGTATTTT
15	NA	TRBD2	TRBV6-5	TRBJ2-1	CASSPLAGDYNEQFF	TGTGCCAGCAGTCCCCTAGCGGGGGACTACAATGAGCAGTTCTTC
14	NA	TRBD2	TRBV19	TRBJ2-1	CASSRTSGGDEQFF	TGTGCCAGTAGCCGGACTAGCGGGGGGGATGAGCAGTTCTTC
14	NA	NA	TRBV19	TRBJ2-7	CASSRGIGVSEQYF	TGTGCCAGTAGTAGGGGTATCGGGGTAAGCGAGCAGTACTTC
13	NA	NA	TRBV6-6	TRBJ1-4	CASSSTGIEKLFF	TGTGCCAGCAGTTCCACAGGGATTGAAAAACTGTTTTTT
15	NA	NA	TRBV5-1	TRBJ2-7	CASSLSGTGPYEQYF	TGCGCCAGCAGCTTGAGTGGAACAGGGCCCTACGAGCAGTACTTC
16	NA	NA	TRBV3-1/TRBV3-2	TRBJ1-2	CASSQAGRPSNYGYTF	TGTGCCAGCAGCCAAGCTGGGCGACCTTCTAACTATGGCTACACCTTC
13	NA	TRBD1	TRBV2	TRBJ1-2	CASSGQVNYGYTF	TGTGCCAGCTCCGGACAGGTCAATTATGGCTACACCTTC
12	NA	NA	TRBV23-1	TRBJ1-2	CASSQTGGGYTF	TGCGCCAGCAGTCAAACCGGGGGGGGCTACACCTTC
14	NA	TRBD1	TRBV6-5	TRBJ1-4	CASSQDRLDEKLFF	TGTGCCAGCAGTCAGGACAGGCTAGATGAAAAACTGTTTTTT
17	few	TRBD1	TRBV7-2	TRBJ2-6	CASSPRDRVSGANVLTF	TGTGCCAGCAGCCCTCGGGACAGGGTCTCTGGGGCCAACGTCCTGACTTTC
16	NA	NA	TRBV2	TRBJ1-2	CASSGPPWQVSYGYTF	TGTGCCAGCAGTGGCCCCCCCTGGCAGGTATCCTATGGCTACACCTTC
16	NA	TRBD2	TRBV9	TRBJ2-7	CASSVDAGGAQYEQYF	TGTGCCAGCAGCGTAGACGCCGGGGGGGCGCAGTACGAGCAGTACTTC
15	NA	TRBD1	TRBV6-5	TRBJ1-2	CASSQTGGTNYGYTF	TGTGCCAGCAGTCAGACAGGGGGAACTAACTATGGCTACACCTTC
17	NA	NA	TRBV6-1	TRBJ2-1	CASSDQGTISSYNEQFF	TGTGCCAGCAGTGACCAGGGGACTATCAGCTCCTACAATGAGCAGTTCTTC
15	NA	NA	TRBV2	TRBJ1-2	CASSEGGPLNYGYTF	TGTGCCAGCAGTGAAGGGGGCCCGCTTAACTATGGCTACACCTTC
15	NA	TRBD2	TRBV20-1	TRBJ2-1	CSASTTSGVFNEQFF	TGCAGTGCTAGTACGACTAGCGGGGTTTTCAATGAGCAGTTCTTC
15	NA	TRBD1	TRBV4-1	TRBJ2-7	CASSQDGQGTYEQYF	TGCGCCAGCAGCCAAGACGGACAGGGCACCTACGAGCAGTACTTC
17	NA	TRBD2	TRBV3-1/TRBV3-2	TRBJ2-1	CASSQRITSGGAAEQFF	TGTGCCAGCAGCCAAAGGATTACTAGCGGGGGGGCGGCTGAGCAGTTCTTC
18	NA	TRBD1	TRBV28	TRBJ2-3	CASSFRPTGVGSTDTQYF	TGTGCCAGCAGTTTCAGGCCCACAGGGGTGGGGAGCACAGATACGCAGTATTTT
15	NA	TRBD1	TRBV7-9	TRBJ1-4	CASSLSTGLNEKLFF	TGTGCCAGCAGCTTATCGACAGGGCTTAATGAAAAACTGTTTTTT
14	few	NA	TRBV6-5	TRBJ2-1	CASRRGYGEDEQFF	TGTGCCAGCCGCCGGGGGTACGGTGAGGATGAGCAGTTCTTC
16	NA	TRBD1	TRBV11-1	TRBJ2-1	CASSLVDRGPHNEQFF	TGTGCCAGCAGCTTAGTCGACAGGGGTCCCCACAATGAGCAGTTCTTC
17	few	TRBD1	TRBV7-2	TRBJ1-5	CASSPRPTGGAWQPQHF	TGTGCCAGCAGCCCGAGGCCCACAGGGGGCGCGTGGCAGCCCCAGCATTTT
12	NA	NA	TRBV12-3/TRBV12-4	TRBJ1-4	CASSRLREKLFF	TGTGCCAGCAGTCGTCTTCGTGAAAAACTGTTTTTT
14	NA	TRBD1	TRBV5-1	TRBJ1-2	CASSPRDSPGGYTF	TGCGCCAGCAGCCCAAGGGACAGCCCTGGGGGCTACACCTTC
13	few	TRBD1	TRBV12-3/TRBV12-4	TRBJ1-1	CASSWDRNTEAFF	TGTGCCAGCAGTTGGGACAGGAACACTGAAGCTTTCTTT
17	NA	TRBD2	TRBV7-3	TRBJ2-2	CASSLGLAGELTGELFF	TGTGCCAGCAGCCTGGGACTAGCGGGGGAGCTCACCGGGGAGCTGTTTTTT
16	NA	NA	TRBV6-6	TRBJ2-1	CASSYHGRGQYNEQFF	TGTGCCAGCAGTTACCACGGGCGGGGCCAATACAATGAGCAGTTCTTC
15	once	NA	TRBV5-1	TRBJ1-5	CASSLDGQLNQPQHF	TGCGCCAGCAGCTTGGACGGACAGTTAAATCAGCCCCAGCATTTT
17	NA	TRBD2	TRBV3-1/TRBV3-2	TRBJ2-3	CASSRLAGGPNLDTQYF	TGTGCCAGCAGCCGATTAGCGGGGGGCCCGAACCTAGATACGCAGTATTTT
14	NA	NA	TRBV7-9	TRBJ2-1	CASSFTRDYNEQFF	TGTGCCAGCAGCTTCACTAGGGACTACAATGAGCAGTTCTTC
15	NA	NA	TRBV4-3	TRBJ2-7	CASSQRDTVAYEQYF	TGCGCCAGCAGCCAAAGGGACACTGTAGCCTACGAGCAGTACTTC
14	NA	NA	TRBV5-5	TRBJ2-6	CASREMLGANVLTF	TGTGCCAGCCGGGAAATGTTGGGGGCCAACGTCCTGACTTTC
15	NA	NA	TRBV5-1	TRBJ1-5	CASKAGEFSNQPQHF	TGCGCCAGCAAGGCAGGGGAATTCAGCAATCAGCCCCAGCATTTT
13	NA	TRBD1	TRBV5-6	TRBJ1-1	CASSRTGVTEAFF	TGTGCCAGCAGCCGAACAGGGGTCACTGAAGCTTTCTTT
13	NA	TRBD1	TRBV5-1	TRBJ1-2	CASSFGQGYGYTF	TGCGCCAGCAGCTTCGGACAGGGCTATGGCTACACCTTC
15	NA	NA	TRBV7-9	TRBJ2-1	CASSLNENRVNEQFF	TGTGCCAGCAGCTTAAATGAGAACAGGGTCAATGAGCAGTTCTTC
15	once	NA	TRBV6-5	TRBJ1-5	CASSPQGNSNQPQHF	TGTGCCAGCAGTCCTCAGGGGAATAGCAATCAGCCCCAGCATTTT
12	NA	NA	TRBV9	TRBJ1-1	CASSVGVGGAFF	TGTGCCAGCAGCGTAGGGGTCGGGGGAGCTTTCTTT
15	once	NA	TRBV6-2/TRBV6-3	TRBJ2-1	CASSRRLSSYNEQFF	TGTGCCAGCAGTCGGAGACTAAGCTCCTACAATGAGCAGTTCTTC
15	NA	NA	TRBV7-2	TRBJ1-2	CASSLVVGLYYGYTF	TGTGCCAGCAGCTTAGTAGTGGGACTTTACTACGGCTACACCTTC
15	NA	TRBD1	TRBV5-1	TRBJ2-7	CASSQWTGPPYEQYF	TGCGCCAGCAGCCAATGGACAGGGCCCCCATACGAGCAGTACTTC
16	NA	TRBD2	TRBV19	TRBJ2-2	CASSMGTRTNTGELFF	TGTGCCAGTAGTATGGGGACTAGAACGAACACCGGGGAGCTGTTTTTT
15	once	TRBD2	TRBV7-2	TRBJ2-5	CASSTGGRGKETQYF	TGTGCCAGCAGCACGGGGGGTAGGGGTAAAGAGACCCAGTACTTC
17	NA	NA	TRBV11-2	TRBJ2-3	CASSFFPAPHLTDTQYF	TGTGCCAGCAGCTTTTTTCCCGCTCCACACCTCACAGATACGCAGTATTTT